The 27 T cell receptor beta chains in this list originate from one sample, sequenced in a study of beta chain features in type 1 diabetes. Study outcomes and limitations: Patients with Type 1 diabetes showed moderately but significantly shorter TCRB CDR3s in all four CD4+ subsets.

These receptors lack a known antigen. The investigators reverse transcribed all of the isolated RNA, so they sequenced expressed TCRB transcripts. The repertoire was sequenced with immunoSEQ multiplex PCR; TCRdb's copy has only in-frame clones and lacks some. The sample holds some 360,000 clones, about 10% seen once. Sequences were obtained from central memory CD4+ T cells from blood. Every receptor here comes from a man aged 30-40 years with type 1 diabetes.

This chain uses TRBV7-9 with TRBJ2-1; tentative D call: TRBD2 (6 bases). Trimming shortened V by 1 base and J by 4 bases, and 14 bases separated the two germline ends. The length of the CDR3 is 16 residues. CDR1 SEHNR and CDR2 FQNEAQ come from the germline V gene (reference sequence). The CDR3 region is CASSLGTGTVYNEQFF. CDR3 nucleotides: TGTGCCAGCAGCTTAGGAACCGGGACTGTTTACAATGAGCAGTTCTTC.

Ten or more counts support this clone. CDR3: CASRRGADNNEQFF. The CDR3 nucleotides are TGTGCCAGCAGACGCGGAGCGGACAACAATGAGCAGTTCTTC. The chain combines TRBV4-2 with TRBJ2-1; D tentatively fits TRBD1 or TRBD2 (5 bases each). The CDR3 contains 14 residues. The V gene lost 6 bases and the J gene lost 5 bases, with 14 bases spanning the gap. Per the germline V gene, CDR1 is LGHNA and CDR2 is YNFKEQ.

There are a few counts of this clone. This chain joins TRBV11-3 and TRBJ2-2, with D possibly matching TRBD2 (6 bases). V lost 5 bases to trimming and J lost 4 bases, with 11 bases between them. Germline V gives CDR1 SGHNT, CDR2 YENEEA. The CDR3 runs 14 residues. The CDR3 protein is CASSLSGSTGELFF. The CDR3 nucleotides are TGTGCCAGCAGCCTTAGCGGAAGCACCGGGGAGCTGTTTTTT.

This clone turned up a few times. This chain connects TRBV11-2 to TRBJ2-3; D unclear. This CDR3 is built from 12 residues. Germline CDR1 and CDR2: SGHAT and FQNNGV. V was cut by 5 bases and J by 8 bases, with 11 bases left in between. The CDR3 nucleotides are TGTGCCAGCAGCCCCCAGTCCGGTACGCAGTATTTT. Its protein is CASSPQSGTQYF.

This clone has only a few counts. The chain carries TRBV10-3 and TRBJ2-7, with D uncertain. Trimming stripped 0 bases from V and 2 bases from J, with 11 bases between. The CDR3 is 15 amino acids. Germline CDR1 ENHRY, CDR2 SYGVKD. The CDR3 is CAISESSAVPYEQYF. The CDR3 region has the DNA TGTGCCATCAGTGAGTCGTCTGCAGTCCCCTACGAGCAGTACTTC.

A remark on this clone: A much larger clone differs from this one at a single base, so this may be a read error. This chain links TRBV19 with TRBJ2-6, with D perhaps given as TRBD1 or TRBD2 (6 bases each). The germline gives CDR1 LNHDA, CDR2 SQIVND (reference sequence). V was pared by 5 bases and J by 0 bases, with 17 bases between. This CDR3 region has 18 residues. The CDR3: CASSEGQGGGSGANVLTF. The CDR3, as DNA: TGTGCCAGTAGTGAGGGACAAGGAGGGGGCTCTGGGGCCAACGTCCTGACTTTC.

A few counts support this clone. This chain links TRBV6-6 with TRBJ1-5; D perhaps matches TRBD1 (6 bases). Trimming took off 5 bases at V and 0 bases at J, with 8 bases between the two ends. The germline V gene has CDR1 MNHNY and CDR2 SVGAGI (reference sequence). CDR3 length: 14 residues. The CDR3 spells CASSQGYSNQPQHF. For the CDR3, the DNA is TGTGCCAGCAGTCAGGGGTATAGCAATCAGCCCCAGCATTTT.

J is TRBJ2-3 and V is TRBV6-1, with D possibly TRBD2 on 5 matching bases. Germline V gives CDR1 MNHNS, CDR2 SASEGT. This CDR3 region has 11 residues. Between the trimmed V and J ends, which lost 7 bases and 6 bases, there was a span of 8 bases. CDR3 bases: TGTGCCAGCAACGGCGGGGATACGCAGTATTTT. Its translation: CASNGGDTQYF.

With regard to this clone: The same CDR3 can be traced to other DNA sequences in this sample. The rearrangement links TRBV30 to TRBJ1-5; TRBD1 matches at 7 bases. The V gene's germline CDR1 is GTSNPN and CDR2 SVGIG (reference sequence). Trimming took 4 bases from V and 4 from J; bases not matched to a gene: 4. The CDR3 sequence is 13 residues long. In DNA form, the CDR3 reads TGTGCCTGGACAGGGGGGGGTAATCAGCCCCAGCATTTT. It encodes CAWTGGGNQPQHF.

This clone has only a few counts. This sequence joins TRBV20-1 and TRBJ2-7; no definite D call. CDR3 length: 11 residues. V dropped 3 bases and J dropped 2 bases, with 5 bases sitting between them. Germline lookup yields CDR1 DFQATT and CDR2 SNEGSKA (reference sequence). This CDR3 is CSASNAYEQYF. For the CDR3, the DNA is TGCAGTGCTAGTAATGCCTACGAGCAGTACTTC.

This clone was counted only a few times. V is TRBV4-3 and J is TRBJ2-2; D call uncertain. From germline, CDR1 is LGHNA and CDR2 YSLEER. The V gene lost 6 bases and the J gene lost 4 bases, with 12 bases spanning the gap. The CDR3 contains 14 residues. CDR3 loop: CASRLAGPTGELFF. CDR3 coding DNA: TGCGCCAGCAGACTCGCCGGGCCCACCGGGGAGCTGTTTTTT.

The chain carries TRBV5-8 and TRBJ1-1, with D possibly matching TRBD1 (5 bases). CDR1 is SGHTS, CDR2 YDEGEE, per germline. Trimming removed 2 bases from V and 10 bases from J, with 24 bases in between. This CDR3 is 16 amino acids long. Written as DNA, the CDR3 is TGTGCCAGCAGCTTCCGTGTGGGTCAGGGTGAATGGAGAGCTTTCTTT. Its translation is CASSFRVGQGEWRAFF.

This clone was detected only a few times. The chain combines TRBV30 with TRBJ1-5; D unclear. Trimming took off 2 bases at V and 0 bases at J, with 20 bases between the two ends. Germline lookup yields CDR1 GTSNPN and CDR2 SVGIG (reference sequence). This CDR3 contains 18 residues. In DNA, the CDR3 is TGTGCCTGGAGTTACCGGGCCCTGGAATCGTATAGCAATCAGCCCCAGCATTTT. Translating it yields CAWSYRALESYSNQPQHF. The whole variable domain, remainder taken from reference TRBV30 and TRBJ1-5, is SQTIHQWPATLVQPVGSPLSLECTVEGTSNPNLYWYRQAAGRGLQLLFYSVGIGQISSEVPQNLSASRPQDRQFILSSKKLLLSDSGFYLCAWSYRALESYSNQPQHFGDGTRLSIL.

The chain carries TRBV7-8 and TRBJ2-5, with 10 bases fitting TRBD2. V was clipped by 0 bases and J by 5 bases; unmatched bases: 3. This CDR3 spans 15 amino acids. The V gene's germline CDR1 is SGHVS and CDR2 FQNEAQ. The CDR3 DNA sequence: TGTGCCAGCAGCTTAGCCGGACTAGCGGTCGAGACCCAGTACTTC. Its protein product is CASSLAGLAVETQYF. The whole variable domain, remainder taken from reference TRBV7-8 and TRBJ2-5, is GAGVSQSPRYKVAKRGQDVALRCDPISGHVSLFWYQQALGQGPEFLTYFQNEAQLDKSGLPSDRFFAERPEGSVSTLKIQRTQQEDSAVYLCASSLAGLAVETQYFGPGTRLLVL.

This clone came up a few times. The genes are TRBV5-8 and TRBJ2-7; 11 bases line up with TRBD1. This CDR3 has 14 residues. The germline gives CDR1 SGHTS, CDR2 YDEGEE. V shed 3 bases and J 4 bases; nucleotides not matched to a gene: 3. This CDR3 is CASSWTGGAYEQYF. The CDR3 region has the DNA TGTGCCAGCAGCTGGACAGGGGGCGCGTACGAGCAGTACTTC.

This clone was counted between two and nine times. V gene TRBV5-1 combines with J gene TRBJ2-3, with TRBD2 matching 13 bases. This CDR3 contains 16 residues. Losses at the gene ends were 3 bases for V and 4 bases for J; bases not matched to a gene: 5. Germline V gene lookup returns CDR1 SGHRS and CDR2 YFSETQ. CDR3 nucleotide sequence: TGCGCCAGCAGCTCCCGGACTAGCGGGGGATCAGATACGCAGTATTTT. Translating it yields CASSSRTSGGSDTQYF.

A few counts support this clone. The J gene is TRBJ2-1, the V gene TRBV28, with D unclear. CDR3 length: 13 amino acids. The germline CDR1 and CDR2 sequences are MDHEN and SYDVKM. Trimming pared 5 bases from V and 5 bases from J, leaving 10 bases between. CDR3 in DNA: TGTGCCAGCAGTCCCCAGAGCCACAATGAGCAGTTCTTC. This translates into CASSPQSHNEQFF.

V gene TRBV5-1 combines with J gene TRBJ1-2; 12 bases match TRBD1. The V segment lost 4 bases and the J segment 8 bases; nucleotides outside the gene matches: 12. The CDR3 consists of 16 residues. Germline-derived CDR1 and CDR2 are SGHRS and YFSETQ. The CDR3 nucleotides read TGCGCCAGCAGCCTGGACCGGGGACAGGGGGCGCGAGGCTACACCTTC. Translating it yields CASSLDRGQGARGYTF.

The rearrangement joins TRBV5-1 to TRBJ2-1, with D possibly being TRBD2 (6 bases). CDR3 length: 14 residues. V was pared by 1 base and J by 6 bases, with 11 bases between. Germline CDR1 reads SGHRS; CDR2 reads YFSETQ. Here the CDR3 DNA reads TGCGCCAGCAGCTTGAGGGACTTTGGCAATGAGCAGTTCTTC. This codes for CASSLRDFGNEQFF.

V gene TRBV6-6 combines with J gene TRBJ1-5; no clear D gene. V was pared by 4 bases and J by 7 bases, with 14 bases between. The germline V gene encodes CDR1 MNHNY and CDR2 SVGAGI (reference sequence). CDR3 length: 14 amino acids. The CDR3 sequence: CASSLATLGQPQHF. CDR3 bases: TGTGCCAGCAGTTTGGCAACCTTGGGACAGCCCCAGCATTTT.

This clone was picked up many times. This chain uses TRBV19 with TRBJ1-2, with D unresolved. V was pared by 6 bases and J by 2 bases, with 13 bases between. The CDR3 is 14 residues long. Per germline, CDR1 LNHDA and CDR2 SQIVND (reference sequence). The chain's CDR3 is CASRTPSGNYGYTF. CDR3 bases: TGTGCCAGTAGGACACCCTCGGGCAACTATGGCTACACCTTC.

This sequence joins TRBV11-2 and TRBJ2-4, with 10 bases that match TRBD2. CDR3 length: 15 amino acids. Germline V gene data show CDR1 as SGHAT and CDR2 as FQNNGV. With V trimmed by 8 bases and J by 1 base, 5 bases remained unmatched. The CDR3 region is CASAIAGGAKNIQYF. CDR3 DNA: TGTGCCAGCGCGATAGCGGGAGGCGCCAAAAACATTCAGTACTTC.

This clone came up a few times. V and J are TRBV19 and TRBJ1-2; no definite D call. This CDR3 region has 12 residues. Germline V gene data show CDR1 as LNHDA and CDR2 as SQIVND (reference sequence). V shed 5 bases and J shed 5 bases, with 9 bases lying between them. CDR3 sequence (DNA): TGTGCCAGTAGTGTGGAGGGATATGGCTACACCTTC. Translated, it gives CASSVEGYGYTF.

On this clone itself: The junction departs from germline at one end; a sequencing error may be responsible. This chain links TRBV7-7 with TRBJ2-3; D unclear. The CDR3 totals 13 residues. CDR1 SSHAT and CDR2 FNYEAQ come from the germline V gene (reference sequence). The chain's CDR3 is CASSLGLADTQYF. CDR3 nucleotide sequence: TGTGCTAGCAGCTTGGGATTAGCAGATACGCAGTATTTT.

J is TRBJ1-1 and V is TRBV5-1; D gene ambiguous. Trimming pared 6 bases from V and 5 bases from J, leaving 20 bases between. Germline-derived CDR1 and CDR2 are SGHRS and YFSETQ. This CDR3 comprises 15 residues. CDR3 DNA sequence: TGCGCCAGCATGGACTCCCGGTCGGGATTAACTGAAGCTTTCTTT. Its translation is CASMDSRSGLTEAFF.

This clone was seen repeatedly, ten times or more. The chain employs TRBV10-3 and TRBJ2-1; 16 bases are a match to TRBD2. Germline V gene sequence: CDR1 ENHRY, CDR2 SYGVKD. The CDR3 length is 16 residues. V trimming: 11 bases; J trimming: 4 bases; junction bases outside the gene matches: 8. CDR3 region: CALGTSGRARYNEQFF. The CDR3 DNA sequence: TGTGCCCTCGGGACTAGCGGGAGGGCCAGGTACAATGAGCAGTTCTTC.

V usage is TRBV30 and J usage is TRBJ2-5; the D gene is possibly TRBD1 (6 bases). Trimming stripped 5 bases from V and 2 bases from J, with 15 bases between. Germline-derived CDR1 and CDR2 are GTSNPN and SVGIG (reference sequence). CDR3 length equals 14 residues. The CDR3 DNA reads as TGTGCCTGGGTTGGGACAAGAGCGCAAGAGACCCAGTACTTC. This codes for CAWVGTRAQETQYF.